Below, 14 T cell receptor beta chains from the same sample are listed, as sequenced in a study of blood T cells in healthy people across ages. Primed by a sample-barcoded 5' primer and a J-beta primer mix, a second PCR proceeded for 7 to 11 cycles. TCRdb itself ran the 5' RACE reads through MiXCR, one entry per CDR3 protein. The sample contains more than 650,000 distinct CDR3 sequences, 22% of which appear only once. The sample taken for sequencing was blood. The source is an older man in good health.

This clonotype was recorded a few times. CDR3 in DNA: TGTGCCAGCAGCGTAGGGGGCGGAGCGGGGATGTTAGGCACTGAAGCTTTCTTT. Translated: CASSVGGGAGMLGTEAFF. The chain links TRBV9 to TRBJ1-1, with D perhaps TRBD1 (5 bases). V lost 0 bases and J lost 4, with 22 bases in between. This CDR3 is built from 18 residues. The germline V gene has CDR1 SGDLS and CDR2 YYNGEE. Based on the CDR3 plus reference TRBV9 and TRBJ1-1, the full variable domain is DSGVTQTPKHLITATGQRVTLRCSPRSGDLSVYWYQQSLDQGLQFLIQYYNGEERAKGNILERFSAQQFPDLHSELNLSSLELGDSALYFCASSVGGGAGMLGTEAFFGQGTRLTVV.

The V and J genes are TRBV6-5 and TRBJ1-2; no firm D call. Trimming left V 2 bases short and J 0 bases short, with 10 bases between. CDR3 length: 15 residues. CDR1 MNHEY and CDR2 SVGAGI come from the germline V gene. The DNA for the CDR3 is TGTGCCAGCAGTTACGGTGGACCGTCTAACTATGGCTACACCTTC. Protein sequence: CASSYGGPSNYGYTF.

The chain combines TRBV7-9 with TRBJ1-2; D is undetermined. This CDR3 is built from 16 residues. The germline V gene has CDR1 SEHNR and CDR2 FQNEAQ (reference sequence). Trimming took 5 bases from V and 5 from J, leaving 21 bases between them. CDR3 in amino acids: CASSLTGILEGYGYTF. Written as DNA, the CDR3 is TGTGCCAGCAGCCTTACCGGGATCCTCGAAGGGTATGGCTACACCTTC. Together with reference TRBV7-9 and TRBJ1-2, the CDR3 gives the full variable domain: DTGVSQNPRHKITKRGQNVTFRCDPISEHNRLYWYRQTLGQGPEFLTYFQNEAQLEKSRLLSDRFSAERPKGSFSTLEIQRTEQGDSAMYLCASSLTGILEGYGYTFGSGTRLTVV.

This clonotype was seen only a few times. This chain connects TRBV9 to TRBJ1-2, with 7 nucleotides matching TRBD1. The germline CDR1 and CDR2 sequences are SGDLS and YYNGEE. The CDR3 has 13 residues. V shed 1 base, J shed 8 bases, and the junction held 5 bases outside the gene matches. The CDR3 nucleotides read TGTGCCAGCAGCGTAAAACAGGGGAGCGGCTACACCTTC. It codes for CASSVKQGSGYTF.

The gene calls are TRBV14 and TRBJ2-5, with D unresolved. Germline CDR1 reads SGHDN; CDR2 reads FVKESK. The CDR3 has 15 residues. V dropped 0 bases and J dropped 5 bases, with 13 bases sitting between them. The CDR3 loop reads CASSQDGVMDETQYF. CDR3 nucleotides: TGTGCCAGCAGCCAAGATGGTGTCATGGACGAGACCCAGTACTTC.

The V call is TRBV4-3, the J call TRBJ2-5; 7 positions agree with TRBD2. CDR1 is LGHNA and CDR2 is YSLEER in the germline V gene. Unmatched junction bases numbered 17, after V lost 2 bases and J lost 2 bases. The CDR3 sequence is 19 residues long. In nucleotides, the CDR3 is TGCGCCAGCAGCCAACTTCTTCAACCCTCGGGACTACCACAAGAGACCCAGTACTTC. Translated, it gives CASSQLLQPSGLPQETQYF.

This clonotype appeared a few times. This chain uses TRBV7-9 with TRBJ2-3, with D maybe TRBD2 (6 bases). Trimming left V 1 base short and J 6 bases short, with 14 bases between. The CDR3 totals 15 residues. Germline V gene data show CDR1 as SEHNR and CDR2 as FQNEAQ (reference sequence). DNA of the CDR3: TGTGCCAGCAGCTTAGTCAATGCGGGGACGGATACGCAGTATTTT. Residues: CASSLVNAGTDTQYF.

This clonotype has a handful of counts. As DNA, the CDR3 is TGCAGCGTCCGAATGGGGCTACTTAATGAAAAACTGTTTTTT. Its protein is CSVRMGLLNEKLFF. The rearrangement links TRBV29-1 to TRBJ1-4; D might be TRBD1 (5 bases). CDR1 and CDR2 (germline): SQVTM, ANQGSEA. This CDR3 spans 14 amino acids. The ends were cut back, 6 bases at V and 4 bases at J, with 15 bases in the middle.

This clonotype was seen repeatedly, ten times or more. The J gene is TRBJ2-4, the V gene TRBV20-1; 8 nucleotides align to TRBD2. CDR1 is DFQATT and CDR2 is SNEGSKA in the germline V gene (reference sequence). The CDR3 totals 18 residues. The junction had 11 bases not matched to a gene; V was cut back by 0 bases and J by 1 base. CDR3 amino acids: CSARDRGAVAGAKNIQYF. The CDR3 nucleotides read TGCAGTGCTAGAGATCGGGGGGCGGTAGCGGGGGCCAAAAACATTCAGTACTTC.

The J gene is TRBJ1-1, the V gene TRBV12-3 or TRBV12-4; TRBD1 might be the D (5 bases). The CDR3 totals 15 residues. V was clipped by 3 bases and J by 5 bases, with 16 bases between them. CDR3 bases: TGTGCCAGCAGTTTCGAGGGGATCATTTGGACTGAAGCTTTCTTT. It encodes CASSFEGIIWTEAFF.

This chain links TRBV30 with TRBJ1-5; D is unclear. Trimming removed 3 bases from V and 11 bases from J, with 17 bases in between. The germline V gene encodes CDR1 GTSNPN and CDR2 SVGIG (reference sequence). This CDR3 comprises 13 residues. CDR3 DNA sequence: TGTGCCTGGAGCCCGGGGTCAGGACCGGCCCAGCATTTT. Amino acid sequence: CAWSPGSGPAQHF. The full variable domain, rest sourced from reference TRBV30 and TRBJ1-5, is SQTIHQWPATLVQPVGSPLSLECTVEGTSNPNLYWYRQAAGRGLQLLFYSVGIGQISSEVPQNLSASRPQDRQFILSSKKLLLSDSGFYLCAWSPGSGPAQHFGDGTRLSIL.

V gene TRBV27 combines with J gene TRBJ1-5; 7 bases fit TRBD1. Germline values: CDR1 MNHEY, CDR2 SMNVEV (reference sequence). The V gene end was trimmed by 6 bases and the J gene end by 0 bases; junction bases not matched to a gene: 11. The CDR3 totals 17 residues. CDR3 protein: CASSPQGWYDSNQPQHF. DNA of the CDR3: TGTGCCAGCAGCCCACAGGGGTGGTATGATAGCAATCAGCCCCAGCATTTT.

This clonotype has just a few counts. The V and J genes are TRBV14 and TRBJ2-1; perhaps TRBD1 as D (5 bases). The CDR3 spans 16 residues. Between the trimmed V and J ends, which lost 3 bases and 0 bases, there was a span of 12 bases. Germline assignment: CDR1 SGHDN and CDR2 FVKESK. CDR3 residues: CASSHTGMSSYNEQFF. CDR3 coding DNA: TGTGCCAGCAGCCACACAGGTATGAGCTCCTACAATGAGCAGTTCTTC. Full variable domain (outside the CDR3, taken from reference TRBV14 and TRBJ2-1): EAGVTQFPSHSVIEKGQTVTLRCDPISGHDNLYWYRRVMGKEIKFLLHFVKESKQDESGMPNNRFLAERTGGTYSTLKVQPAELEDSGVYFCASSHTGMSSYNEQFFGPGTRLTVL.

The chain employs TRBV7-9 and TRBJ1-4; D is perhaps TRBD1 (6 bases). The CDR3 has 16 residues. V gave up 2 bases and J gave up 8 bases, with 18 bases separating them. CDR1 and CDR2 (germline): SEHNR, FQNEAQ (reference sequence). The CDR3 DNA is TGTGCCAGCAGCTTACCCGGAGGGGGGGGGAACGAAAAACTGTTTTTT. Protein product: CASSLPGGGGNEKLFF.